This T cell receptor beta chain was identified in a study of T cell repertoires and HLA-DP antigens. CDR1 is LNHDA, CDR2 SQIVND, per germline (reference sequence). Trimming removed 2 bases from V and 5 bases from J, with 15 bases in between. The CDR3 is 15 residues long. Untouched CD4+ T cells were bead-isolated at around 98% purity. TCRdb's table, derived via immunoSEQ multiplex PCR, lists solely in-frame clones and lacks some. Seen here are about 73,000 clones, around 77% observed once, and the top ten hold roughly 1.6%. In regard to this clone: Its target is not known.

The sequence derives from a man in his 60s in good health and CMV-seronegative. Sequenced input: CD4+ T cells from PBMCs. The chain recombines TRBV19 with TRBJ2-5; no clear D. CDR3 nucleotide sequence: TGTGCCAGTAGTATAAGTCGCCGTGACGGGGAGACCCAGTACTTC. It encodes CASSISRRDGETQYF. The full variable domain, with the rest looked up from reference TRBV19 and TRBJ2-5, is DGGITQSPKYLFRKEGQNVTLSCEQNLNHDAMYWYRQDPGQGLRLIYYSQIVNDFQKGDIAEGYSVSREKKESFPLTVTSAQKNPTAFYLCASSISRRDGETQYFGPGTRLLVL.